This is a list of T cell receptor beta chains from one sample in a study of T cell responses to AZD1222 COVID-19 vaccine. Only in-frame clones appear in the TCRdb table, and some are missing; sequencing was by immunoSEQ multiplex PCR. This sample has 100,000 to 150,000 clones; 85% to 95% occur once, and the top ten carry around 5%. The specimen comprised peripheral blood, sampled on day 0 of AZD1222 vaccination. Every receptor here comes from an adult in good health. Both conserved end residues are part of each CDR3. The D gene is left open where the match is weak. The size field is filled for only some rows; it gives once, few, many or a size class.

V	size	J	D	DNA	CDR3
TRBV19	once	TRBJ2-2	NA	TGTGCCAGTGACGCGGGAACCGGGGAGCTGTTTTTT	CASDAGTGELFF
TRBV28	NA	TRBJ1-4	NA	TGTGCCAGCAGTTTATTTGTTGAAAAACTGTTTTTT	CASSLFVEKLFF
TRBV7-3	NA	TRBJ2-1	TRBD2	TGTGCCAGCAGCTTACTAGCGGACAATGAGCAGTTCTTC	CASSLLADNEQFF
TRBV18	NA	TRBJ2-7	NA	TGTGCCAGCTCACCGAAGAGGGGGGCCTACGAGCAGTACTTC	CASSPKRGAYEQYF
TRBV6-5	NA	TRBJ2-4	NA	TGTGCCAGCAGTTTAGGGCCTCGAAACATTCAGTACTTC	CASSLGPRNIQYF
TRBV19	NA	TRBJ2-1	NA	TGTGCCAGTAGTAGAGAGGAAGCGCAGGACAATGAGCAGTTCTTC	CASSREEAQDNEQFF
TRBV4-1	NA	TRBJ2-1	NA	TGCGCCAGCAGCCAAGATTGGGAGAGCTCCTACAATGAGCAGTTCTTC	CASSQDWESSYNEQFF
TRBV4-3	NA	TRBJ2-7	TRBD2	TGCGCCAGCAGCCCTCTAGCGGGAGCCTACGAGCAGTACTTC	CASSPLAGAYEQYF
TRBV5-4	once	TRBJ1-2	NA	TGTGCCAGCAGCTTTCTCCAGGGTAACTATGGCTACACCTTC	CASSFLQGNYGYTF
TRBV6-2/TRBV6-3	NA	TRBJ2-1	NA	TGTGCCAGCAGTACAGGGAGCTCCTACAATGAGCAGTTCTTC	CASSTGSSYNEQFF
TRBV7-2	NA	TRBJ1-5	NA	TGTGCCAGCAGCTTAACCCGGGACGGGGATCAGCCCCAGCATTTT	CASSLTRDGDQPQHF
TRBV19	NA	TRBJ1-6	NA	TGTGCCAGTAGTATAAATCGGTGGCCGATGGATTCACCCCTCCACTTT	CASSINRWPMDSPLHF
TRBV6-1	NA	TRBJ1-4	NA	TGTGCCAGCAGTGCCGGAGACAGAGCAACTAATGAAAAACTGTTTTTT	CASSAGDRATNEKLFF
TRBV3-1/TRBV3-2	NA	TRBJ1-1	TRBD1	TGTGCCAGCAGCCGGGACAGGTATGCTTTCTTT	CASSRDRYAFF
TRBV30	NA	TRBJ2-1	TRBD2	TGTGCCTGGATGCCTTACTCTAGACTAGCGGGGGGGAAAAATGACGATCAGTTCTTC	CAWMPYSRLAGGKNDDQFF
TRBV6-5	NA	TRBJ2-1	TRBD2	TGTGCCAGCTATATGGGGTCTAGCGGTTTCTATGAGCAGTTCTTC	CASYMGSSGFYEQFF
TRBV28	NA	TRBJ2-7	NA	TGTGCCAGCAGTTCTGAGATGACCTACGAGCAGTACTTC	CASSSEMTYEQYF
TRBV5-4	NA	TRBJ2-7	NA	TGTGCCAGCAGCTTGGATATCGCCCGGGCATCCCACGAGCAGTACTTC	CASSLDIARASHEQYF
TRBV14	NA	TRBJ1-1	TRBD1	TGTGCCAGCAGCCGGGGCAGGGGGACTGAAGCTTTCTTT	CASSRGRGTEAFF
TRBV5-5	NA	TRBJ1-3	NA	TGTGCCAGCAGCCAATACCTGGGGCAGACCTCTGGAAACACCATATATTTT	CASSQYLGQTSGNTIYF
TRBV21-1	NA	TRBJ1-2	NA	TGTGCCAGCAGCCGACCGGGACAGGGAACTCGGGGCTACACCTTC	CASSRPGQGTRGYTF
TRBV3-1/TRBV3-2	few	TRBJ2-2	NA	TGTGCCAGCAGCCAAGGGGGGCCCGCGAACACCGGGGAGCTGTTTTTT	CASSQGGPANTGELFF
TRBV11-2	once	TRBJ2-2	TRBD1	TGTGCCAGCAGCTTAGGGACAGGGGGCAATACCGGGGAGCTGTTTTTT	CASSLGTGGNTGELFF